Below, 11 T cell receptor beta chains from the same sample are listed, as sequenced in a study of CD8 T cells in ankylosing spondylitis. MiXCR was run by TCRdb on the 5' RACE reads, yielding one entry per CDR3 protein. Here the sample spans over 150,000 distinct CDR3 sequences, 15% to 20% being singletons. The sample taken for sequencing was blood, either unsorted or a sorted T cell fraction (not recorded which). The source of these receptors is a male donor aged 10-29 years with ankylosing spondylitis or in good health (not recorded which).

The table lists this clonotype with many counts. The gene calls are TRBV5-5 and TRBJ2-5, with D uncertain. The germline V gene encodes CDR1 SGHKS and CDR2 YYEKEE (reference sequence). This CDR3 comprises 14 residues. The ends were cut back, 1 base at V and 0 bases at J, with 7 bases in the middle. The CDR3 region has the DNA TGTGCCAGCAGCTTGCTGGGGTACCAAGAGACCCAGTACTTC. Protein: CASSLLGYQETQYF.

This clonotype was counted many times. The chain uses TRBV2 and TRBJ1-5, with a weak D call TRBD1 (6 bases). This CDR3 is 15 amino acids long. Germline lookup yields CDR1 SNHLY and CDR2 FYNNEI. V gave up 7 bases and J gave up 4 bases, with 17 bases separating them. The CDR3 DNA reads as TGTGCCAGCAAGAAGTCGGACAGCGGAAATCAGCCCCAGCATTTT. Translation gives CASKKSDSGNQPQHF.

The chain employs TRBV27 and TRBJ2-3, with TRBD2 matching 9 bases. Germline values: CDR1 MNHEY, CDR2 SMNVEV (reference sequence). Trimming at V came to 6 bases and at J to 3 bases, leaving 16 bases not matched to a gene. The CDR3 is made up of 18 amino acids. The CDR3 loop reads CASSLDHYAGGPTDTQYF. The CDR3 DNA sequence: TGTGCCAGCAGCCTAGACCACTACGCGGGAGGGCCTACAGATACGCAGTATTTT.

This clonotype was picked up a small number of times. The chain links TRBV20-1 to TRBJ2-1; D remains unclear. The CDR3 length is 15 residues. The V end lost 0 bases, the J end lost 1 base, and 10 bases lay between the germline ends. Germline values: CDR1 DFQATT, CDR2 SNEGSKA (reference sequence). DNA for the CDR3: TGCAGTGCTAGAGACGCGGCTGCTTCCTACAATGAGCAGTTCTTC. This translates into CSARDAAASYNEQFF.

The sample holds many counts of this clonotype. The chain links TRBV29-1 to TRBJ2-4; no reliable D call. V shed 4 bases and J shed 0 bases, with 4 bases lying between them. This CDR3 contains 12 residues. Germline V gene data show CDR1 as SQVTM and CDR2 as ANQGSEA. CDR3 loop: CSVVIAKNIQYF. The CDR3 nucleotides read TGCAGCGTTGTGATAGCCAAAAACATTCAGTACTTC.

This clonotype was counted ten times or more. The rearrangement links TRBV6-5 to TRBJ2-7; D assignment may be TRBD1 or TRBD2 (5 bases each). The CDR3 covers 14 residues. Germline values: CDR1 MNHEY, CDR2 SVGAGI. V lost 6 bases and J 0 bases, leaving 12 bases between the germline ends. DNA of the CDR3: TGTGCCAGCAGAGGGACGTCCAGCTCCTACGAGCAGTACGTC. It yields the protein CASRGTSSSYEQYV.

The chain couples TRBV2 to TRBJ2-3; the match to TRBD2 covers 12 bases. The germline CDR1 and CDR2 sequences are SNHLY and FYNNEI. The CDR3 has 16 residues. Unmatched junction bases numbered 12, after V lost 6 bases and J lost 8 bases. In DNA, the CDR3 is TGTGCCAGCAGGGCTGGACTAGCGGGGTCCAGGGTTACGCAGTATTTT. Translating it yields CASRAGLAGSRVTQYF.

This clonotype was found many times. CDR3 in DNA: TGTGCCAGCAGTAGAACTCCCCAGAGCAATCAGCCCCAGCATTTT. Residues: CASSRTPQSNQPQHF. This chain joins TRBV12-3 or TRBV12-4 and TRBJ1-5; D remains ambiguous. The CDR3 totals 15 residues. With 5 bases removed from V and 1 base from J, the gap between germline ends came to 12 bases.

In its sample, this clonotype was seen many times. The chain uses TRBV20-1 and TRBJ1-2, with 7 bases lining up with TRBD1. V dropped 3 bases and J dropped 5; count of bases not matched to a gene: 18. Germline CDR1 is DFQATT and CDR2 is SNEGSKA (reference sequence). This CDR3 has 17 residues. The CDR3 here is CSARTPPTGKYGYGYTF. CDR3 sequence (DNA): TGCAGTGCTAGGACCCCACCGACAGGGAAGTATGGGTATGGCTACACCTTC.

There are many counts of this clonotype. The rearrangement links TRBV12-3 or TRBV12-4 to TRBJ2-3; possible D gene TRBD2, 5 bases. The ends were cut back, 3 bases at V and 6 bases at J, with 7 bases in the middle. The length of the CDR3 is 12 residues. In nucleotides, the CDR3 is TGTGCCAGCAGTTTGACGGGGGATACGCAGTATTTT. As protein: CASSLTGDTQYF.

There are many counts of this clonotype. The rearrangement links TRBV12-3 or TRBV12-4 to TRBJ1-1; D ambiguous. Trimming shortened V by 3 bases and J by 0 bases, and 5 bases separated the two germline ends. The CDR3 spans 13 residues. CDR3: CASSFPLNTEAFF. The CDR3 DNA follows: TGTGCCAGCAGTTTCCCCCTGAACACTGAAGCTTTCTTT.